This T cell receptor (beta chain) was retrieved from a study of OX40 agonist ivuxolimab in advanced cancers. Method: immunoSEQ multiplex PCR; TCRdb's copy keeps in-frame clones and lacks some. Of around 85,000 clones listed, about 90% are singletons. Looked up from germline, CDR1 is LNHDA and CDR2 is SQIVND (reference sequence). Trimming shortened V by 3 bases and J by 6 bases, and 14 bases separated the two germline ends. The CDR3 is made up of 14 amino acids. This chain links TRBV19 with TRBJ1-1; D unresolved. The material was CD4+ or CD8+ T cells sorted from blood, obtained in a trial of the OX40 agonist ivuxolimab. The origin of this receptor is an adult with an advanced solid tumor such as melanoma, head and neck, liver or kidney cancer. CDR3 nucleotide sequence: TGTGCCAGTAGTATGGTAGGCCGGCTGGCTGAAGCTTTCTTT. Its translation: CASSMVGRLAEAFF.